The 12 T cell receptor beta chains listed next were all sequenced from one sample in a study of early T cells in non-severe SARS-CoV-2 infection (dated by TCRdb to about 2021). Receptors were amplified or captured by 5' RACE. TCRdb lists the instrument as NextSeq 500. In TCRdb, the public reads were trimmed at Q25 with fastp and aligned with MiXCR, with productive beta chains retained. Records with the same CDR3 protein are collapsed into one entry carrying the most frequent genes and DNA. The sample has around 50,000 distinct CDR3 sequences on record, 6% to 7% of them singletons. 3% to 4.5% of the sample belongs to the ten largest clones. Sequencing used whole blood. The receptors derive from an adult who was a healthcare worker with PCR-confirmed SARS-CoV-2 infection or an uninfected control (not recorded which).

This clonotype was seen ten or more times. This chain's CDR3 is CASSQGAVGAYEQYF. CDR3 sequence (DNA): TGTGCCAGCAGCCAGGGGGCGGTAGGGGCCTACGAGCAGTACTTC. The chain links TRBV12-3 or TRBV12-4 to TRBJ2-7; 8 bases agree with TRBD1. V lost 6 bases and J lost 2; bases outside the gene matches: 9. The CDR3 contains 15 residues.

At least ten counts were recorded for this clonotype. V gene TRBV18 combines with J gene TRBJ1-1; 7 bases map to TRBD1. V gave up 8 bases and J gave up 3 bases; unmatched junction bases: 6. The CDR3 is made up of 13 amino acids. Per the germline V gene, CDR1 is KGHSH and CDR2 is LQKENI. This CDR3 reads CASAQGVDTEAFF. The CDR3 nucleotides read TGTGCCAGCGCGCAGGGGGTCGACACTGAAGCTTTCTTT.

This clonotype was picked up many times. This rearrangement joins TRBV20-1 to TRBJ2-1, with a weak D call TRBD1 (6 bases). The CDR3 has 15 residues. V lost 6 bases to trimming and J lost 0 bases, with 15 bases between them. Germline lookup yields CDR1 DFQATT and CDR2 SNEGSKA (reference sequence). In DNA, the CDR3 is TGCAGTGCAGTACAGGGCACCAGCTCCTACAATGAGCAGTTCTTC. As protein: CSAVQGTSSYNEQFF.

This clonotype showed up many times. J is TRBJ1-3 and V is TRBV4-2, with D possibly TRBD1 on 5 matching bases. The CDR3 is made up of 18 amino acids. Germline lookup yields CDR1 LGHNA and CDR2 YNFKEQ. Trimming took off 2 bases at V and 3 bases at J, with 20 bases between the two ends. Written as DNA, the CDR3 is TGTGCCAGCAGCCAATCTCCACAGGTTTCTGCGTTTGGAAACACCATATATTTT. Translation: CASSQSPQVSAFGNTIYF.

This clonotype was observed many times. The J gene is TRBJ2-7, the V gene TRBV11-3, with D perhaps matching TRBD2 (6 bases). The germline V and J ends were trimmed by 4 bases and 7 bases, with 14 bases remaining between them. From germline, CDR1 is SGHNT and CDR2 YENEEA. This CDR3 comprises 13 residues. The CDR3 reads CASSWGEEEEQYF. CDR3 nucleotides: TGTGCCAGCAGCTGGGGGGAAGAGGAGGAGCAGTACTTC.

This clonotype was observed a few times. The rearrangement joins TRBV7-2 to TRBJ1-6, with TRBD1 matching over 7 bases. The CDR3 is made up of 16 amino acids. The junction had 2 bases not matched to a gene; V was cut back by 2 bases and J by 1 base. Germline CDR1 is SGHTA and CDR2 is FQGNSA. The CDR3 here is CASSLKTGSYNSPLHF. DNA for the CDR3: TGTGCCAGCAGCTTAAAGACAGGGTCCTATAATTCACCCCTCCACTTT.

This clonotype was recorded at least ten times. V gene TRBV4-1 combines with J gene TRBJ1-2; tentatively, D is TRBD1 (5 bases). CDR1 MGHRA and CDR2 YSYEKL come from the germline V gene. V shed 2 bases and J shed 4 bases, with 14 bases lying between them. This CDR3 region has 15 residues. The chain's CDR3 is CASSQTPNGGYGYTF. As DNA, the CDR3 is TGCGCCAGCAGCCAAACCCCAAACGGGGGCTATGGCTACACCTTC.

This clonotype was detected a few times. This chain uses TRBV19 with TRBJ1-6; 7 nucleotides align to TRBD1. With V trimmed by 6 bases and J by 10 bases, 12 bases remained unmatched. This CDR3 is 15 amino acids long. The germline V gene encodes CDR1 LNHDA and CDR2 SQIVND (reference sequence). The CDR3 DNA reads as TGTGCCAGTAGAACTATACCGACAGGGTGGTCACCCCTCCACTTT. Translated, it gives CASRTIPTGWSPLHF.

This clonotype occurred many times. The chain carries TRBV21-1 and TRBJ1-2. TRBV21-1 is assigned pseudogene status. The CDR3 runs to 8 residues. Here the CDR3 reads CASSSYTF. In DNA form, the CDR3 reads TGTGCCAGCAGCAGCTACACCTTC.

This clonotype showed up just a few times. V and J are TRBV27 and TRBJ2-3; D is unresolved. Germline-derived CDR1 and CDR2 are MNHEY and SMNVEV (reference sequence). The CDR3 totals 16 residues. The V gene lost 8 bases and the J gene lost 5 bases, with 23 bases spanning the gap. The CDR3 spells CASQTLGQSVIDTQYF. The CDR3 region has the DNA TGTGCCAGCCAAACGCTAGGCCAGTCGGTGATAGATACGCAGTATTTT.

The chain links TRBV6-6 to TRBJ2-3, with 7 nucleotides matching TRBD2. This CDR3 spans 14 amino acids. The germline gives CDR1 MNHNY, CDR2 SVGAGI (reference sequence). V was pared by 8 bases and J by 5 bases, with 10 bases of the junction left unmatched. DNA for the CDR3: TGTGCCAGCGGAGTGGGCGGGGGAGGAGATACGCAGTATTTT. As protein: CASGVGGGGDTQYF.

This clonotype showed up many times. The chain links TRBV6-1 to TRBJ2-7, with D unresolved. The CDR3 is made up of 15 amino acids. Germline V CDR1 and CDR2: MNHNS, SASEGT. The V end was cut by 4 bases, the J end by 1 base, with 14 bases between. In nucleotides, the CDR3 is TGTGCCAGCAGTGGATCGTTGGGGTCTTCCTACGAGCAGTACTTC. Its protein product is CASSGSLGSSYEQYF.